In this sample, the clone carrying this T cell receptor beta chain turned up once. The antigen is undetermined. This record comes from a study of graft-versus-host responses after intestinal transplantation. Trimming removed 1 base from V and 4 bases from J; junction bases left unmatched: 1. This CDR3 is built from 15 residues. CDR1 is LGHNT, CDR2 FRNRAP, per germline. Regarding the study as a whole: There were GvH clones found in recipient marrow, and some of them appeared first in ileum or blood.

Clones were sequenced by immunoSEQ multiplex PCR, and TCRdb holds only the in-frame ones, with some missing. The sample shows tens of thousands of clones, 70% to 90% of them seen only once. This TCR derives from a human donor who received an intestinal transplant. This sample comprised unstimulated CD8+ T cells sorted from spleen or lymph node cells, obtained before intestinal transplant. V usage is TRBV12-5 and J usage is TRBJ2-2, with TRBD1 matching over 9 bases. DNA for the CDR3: TGTGCTAGTGGTTTGGACAGGGGGCCCACCGGGGAGCTGTTTTTT. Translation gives CASGLDRGPTGELFF.